Presented here are 18 T cell receptor beta chains from one specimen sequenced in a study of blood T cells in healthy people across ages. Using a J-beta primer mix together with a sample-barcoded 5' primer, a second PCR was run for roughly 6 to 12 cycles. TCRdb ran MiXCR on the 5' RACE reads and lists one entry per CDR3 protein. The sample has around 800,000 distinct CDR3 sequences, approximately 24% seen once. The sample was also linked to a second study, of T cells of mothers and their children.

What was sequenced was blood. These receptors were collected from a boy aged 5-17 years in good health.

This clonotype was observed a handful of times. This chain links TRBV7-9 with TRBJ1-3; D is uncertain. The CDR3 runs 15 residues. Trimming stripped 2 bases from V and 0 bases from J, with 8 bases between. Germline V gene data show CDR1 as SEHNR and CDR2 as FQNEAQ (reference sequence). The CDR3 DNA is TGTGCCAGCAGCTTAAATCCGAACTCTGGAAACACCATATATTTT. Protein sequence: CASSLNPNSGNTIYF.

The CDR3 spells CASSEGPGLNEKLFF. In DNA, the CDR3 is TGTGCCAGCAGTGAAGGGCCAGGTTTAAATGAAAAACTGTTTTTT. The chain combines TRBV2 with TRBJ1-4; no clear D. V gave up 1 base and J gave up 5 bases, with 11 bases separating them. Germline assignment: CDR1 SNHLY and CDR2 FYNNEI. This CDR3 contains 15 residues. Full variable domain (missing parts from reference TRBV2 and TRBJ1-4): EPEVTQTPSHQVTQMGQEVILRCVPISNHLYFYWYRQILGQKVEFLVSFYNNEISEKSEIFDDQFSVERPDGSNFTLKIRSTKLEDSAMYFCASSEGPGLNEKLFFGSGTQLSVL.

A few counts support this clonotype. CDR3 loop: CASNGETGELFF. The CDR3 nucleotides read TGTGCCAGCAACGGGGAGACCGGGGAGCTGTTTTTT. The gene calls are TRBV25-1 and TRBJ2-2, with a weak D call TRBD2 (5 bases). The germline V gene has CDR1 MGHDK and CDR2 SYGVNS. Trimming took off 7 bases at V and 5 bases at J, with 8 bases between the two ends. The CDR3 loop spans 12 amino acids. Full variable domain (rest looked up from reference TRBV25-1 and TRBJ2-2): EADIYQTPRYLVIGTGKKITLECSQTMGHDKMYWYQQDPGMELHLIHYSYGVNSTEKGDLSSESTVSRIRTEHFPLTLESARPSHTSQYLCASNGETGELFFGEGSRLTVL.

V and J are TRBV28 and TRBJ1-1; D remains unclear. This CDR3 contains 18 residues. V was trimmed by 6 bases and J by 0 bases, leaving 23 bases between them. Germline CDR1 reads MDHEN; CDR2 reads SYDVKM. The CDR3 DNA sequence: TGTGCCAGCAGCTCCATCCGGGCCAGCCAGCCGATGAACACTGAAGCTTTCTTT. It is translated as CASSSIRASQPMNTEAFF.

This clonotype was counted a few times. V and J are TRBV11-2 and TRBJ1-1, with a weak D call TRBD1 (6 bases). Germline assignment: CDR1 SGHAT and CDR2 FQNNGV. There are 15 residues in the CDR3. The V end was cut by 4 bases, the J end by 7 bases, with 19 bases between. CDR3 bases: TGTGCCAGCAGCTCCCCCGGGGGCGGGTTCTTTGAAGCTTTCTTT. It yields the protein CASSSPGGGFFEAFF.

This clonotype was seen only a few times. V and J are TRBV28 and TRBJ2-7, with 7 bases matching TRBD2. Germline V gives CDR1 MDHEN, CDR2 SYDVKM. Trimming took 8 bases from V and 3 from J; bases not matched to a gene: 10. The CDR3 loop spans 14 amino acids. CDR3 sequence: CASEDGGTNYEQYF. CDR3 nucleotides: TGTGCCAGCGAGGACGGGGGGACCAACTACGAGCAGTACTTC.

The chain combines TRBV29-1 with TRBJ1-5, with D possibly being TRBD1 (6 bases). V was pared by 1 base and J by 4 bases, with 11 bases between. This CDR3 comprises 14 residues. Germline lookup yields CDR1 SQVTM and CDR2 ANQGSEA. The CDR3 loop reads CSVEVGGANQPQHF. CDR3 DNA: TGCAGCGTTGAAGTGGGGGGCGCGAATCAGCCCCAGCATTTT.

This clonotype was found a few times. V and J are TRBV20-1 and TRBJ2-7; 7 positions match TRBD1. V trimming: 6 bases; J trimming: 0 bases; junction bases outside the gene matches: 8. Germline assignment: CDR1 DFQATT and CDR2 SNEGSKA (reference sequence). The CDR3 totals 14 residues. The CDR3 region has the DNA TGCAGTGCACCCGCCAGGGGGAGCTCCTACGAGCAGTACTTC. Protein: CSAPARGSSYEQYF.

The chain carries TRBV28 and TRBJ1-2; TRBD1 agrees at 9 bases. V lost 6 bases, J lost 6 bases, and 11 bases stayed unmatched. Germline assignment: CDR1 MDHEN and CDR2 SYDVKM. The CDR3 is made up of 15 amino acids. The CDR3 spells CASRVVGQGMNGYTF. The CDR3 region has the DNA TGTGCCAGCAGGGTAGTGGGACAGGGAATGAATGGCTACACCTTC.

The V gene is TRBV5-1, the J gene TRBJ1-1; 7 nucleotides match TRBD1. The V gene end was trimmed by 7 bases and the J gene end by 1 base; junction bases not matched to a gene: 7. Germline assignment: CDR1 SGHRS and CDR2 YFSETQ. The CDR3 runs to 14 residues. CDR3 residues: CASQPQGPNTEAFF. The CDR3 coding sequence is TGCGCCAGCCAACCACAGGGGCCGAACACTGAAGCTTTCTTT.

This clonotype was seen more than once but under ten times. The CDR3: CASSQVEDTQYF. For the CDR3, the DNA is TGTGCCAGCAGCCAGGTTGAAGATACGCAGTATTTT. The chain combines TRBV3-1 with TRBJ2-3; D is unresolved. Germline-derived CDR1 and CDR2 are LGHDT and YNNKEL (reference sequence). The germline V and J ends were trimmed by 3 bases and 5 bases, with 6 bases remaining between them. The CDR3 extends over 12 amino acids.

The rearrangement links TRBV6-1 to TRBJ2-3; 8 bases are a match to TRBD2. CDR3 length: 12 residues. Germline loops: CDR1 MNHNS, CDR2 SASEGT. The trim removed 4 bases at V and 9 bases at J, leaving 3 bases unmatched. This CDR3 reads CASSAGGSTQYF. In nucleotides, the CDR3 is TGTGCCAGCAGTGCGGGGGGGTCGACGCAGTATTTT.

The chain joins TRBV7-6 to TRBJ1-1; no firm D call. The CDR3 runs to 14 residues. The V end lost 2 bases, the J end lost 0 bases, and 7 bases lay between the germline ends. Germline V gene data show CDR1 as SGHVS and CDR2 as FNYEAQ. The CDR3 nucleotides read TGTGCCAGCAGCTTACGTCCCATGAACACTGAAGCTTTCTTT. Translating gives CASSLRPMNTEAFF.

The chain employs TRBV20-1 and TRBJ2-7, with a weak D call TRBD2 (6 bases). CDR1 DFQATT and CDR2 SNEGSKA come from the germline V gene (reference sequence). The CDR3 spans 15 residues. Trimming left V 5 bases short and J 1 base short, with 18 bases between. The CDR3 DNA sequence: TGCAGTGCTGGGGACTCGGCCGGGGGATCCTACGAGCAGTACTTC. Amino acid sequence: CSAGDSAGGSYEQYF.

V usage is TRBV5-1 and J usage is TRBJ2-5; 7 nucleotides match TRBD2. The J call is in doubt because the DNA end fits TRBJ2-7 better. Germline CDR1 reads SGHRS; CDR2 reads YFSETQ. This CDR3 is 15 amino acids long. The CDR3 loop is CASSLREEVSDEQYF. CDR3 sequence (DNA): TGCGCCAGCAGCTTGCGGGAGGAGGTTTCCGACGAGCAGTACTTC.

The CDR3 sequence: CASSEEGNPYEQYF. CDR3 nucleotide sequence: TGCGCCAGCAGTGAGGAGGGTAACCCCTACGAGCAGTACTTC. The rearrangement links TRBV10-2 to TRBJ2-7; D perhaps matches TRBD2 (5 bases). The CDR3 has 14 amino acids. Germline V gene lookup returns CDR1 WSHSY and CDR2 SAAADI. V was trimmed by 2 bases and J by 2 bases, leaving 10 bases between them.

This chain joins TRBV18 and TRBJ2-5, with D hard to call. V dropped 4 bases and J dropped 7 bases, with 13 bases sitting between them. Per the germline V gene, CDR1 is KGHSH and CDR2 is LQKENI. CDR3 length: 13 amino acids. The CDR3 DNA sequence: TGTGCCAGCTCACAGCAAGGTGGTGGGACCCAGTACTTC. Protein: CASSQQGGGTQYF.

This clonotype has only a few counts. The chain employs TRBV11-2 and TRBJ1-5; D call uncertain. Germline loops: CDR1 SGHAT, CDR2 FQNNGV. V was cut by 2 bases and J by 3 bases, with 8 bases left in between. The CDR3 is 14 amino acids. CDR3 residues: CASSLTQPNQPQHF. CDR3 bases: TGTGCCAGCAGCTTAACACAGCCCAATCAGCCCCAGCATTTT.